This entry is about one T cell receptor (beta chain). The antigen is not known. In TCRdb, the RT-PCR reads were re-called with MiXCR into one record per CDR3 protein. The top ten clones hold approximately 10% of a sample with about 650,000 distinct CDR3 sequences, 15% to 19% of them seen once. This sample was taken from a study of response to subunit inactivated influenza vaccine. Study-level points and caveats: Only a handful of new T cells, the authors suggested, are recruited with each seasonal influenza vaccination.

The source is a man aged 45-60 years who received an inactivated influenza vaccine. The sequencing used PBMCs from blood, collected 11 to 12 days after vaccination.

This CDR3 reads CASRPLAGRTDTQYF. The CDR3 DNA follows: TGCGCCAGCAGACCCCTAGCGGGACGCACAGATACGCAGTATTTT. The V gene is TRBV4-1, the J gene TRBJ2-3; TRBD2 aligns across 9 bases. V lost 6 bases to trimming and J lost 1 base; unmatched junction nucleotides: 5. In germline, CDR1 is MGHRA, CDR2 YSYEKL. This CDR3 region has 15 residues.